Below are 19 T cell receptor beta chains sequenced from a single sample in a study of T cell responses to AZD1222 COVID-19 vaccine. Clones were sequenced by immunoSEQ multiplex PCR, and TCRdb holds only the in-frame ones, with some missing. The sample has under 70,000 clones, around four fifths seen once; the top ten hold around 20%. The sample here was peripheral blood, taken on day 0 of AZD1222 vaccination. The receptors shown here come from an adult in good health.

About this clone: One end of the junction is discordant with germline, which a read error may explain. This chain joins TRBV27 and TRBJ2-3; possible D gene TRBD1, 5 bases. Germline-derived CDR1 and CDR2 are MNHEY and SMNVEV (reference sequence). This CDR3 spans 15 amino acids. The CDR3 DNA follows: TGTGCCAGCCGTTTTGGGGCCTTGGAATACGATACGCAGTATTTT. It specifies CASRFGALEYDTQYF.

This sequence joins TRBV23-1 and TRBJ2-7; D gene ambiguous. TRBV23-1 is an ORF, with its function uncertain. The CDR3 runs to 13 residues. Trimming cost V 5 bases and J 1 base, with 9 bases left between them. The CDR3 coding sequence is TGCGCCAGCAGTAGAACTACTTCCTACGAGCAGTACTTC. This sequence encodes CASSRTTSYEQYF.

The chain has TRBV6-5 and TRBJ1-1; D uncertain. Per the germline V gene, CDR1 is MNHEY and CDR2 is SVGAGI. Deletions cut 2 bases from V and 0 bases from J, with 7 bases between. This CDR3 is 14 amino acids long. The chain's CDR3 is CASSYSQMNTEAFF. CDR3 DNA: TGTGCCAGCAGTTACAGCCAGATGAACACTGAAGCTTTCTTT.

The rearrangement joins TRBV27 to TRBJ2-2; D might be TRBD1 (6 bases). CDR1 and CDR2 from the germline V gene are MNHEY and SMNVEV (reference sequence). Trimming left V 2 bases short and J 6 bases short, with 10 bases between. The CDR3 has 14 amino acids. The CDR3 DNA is TGTGCCAGCAGTTTACAGGGGTTCGCCGGGGAGCTGTTTTTT. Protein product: CASSLQGFAGELFF.

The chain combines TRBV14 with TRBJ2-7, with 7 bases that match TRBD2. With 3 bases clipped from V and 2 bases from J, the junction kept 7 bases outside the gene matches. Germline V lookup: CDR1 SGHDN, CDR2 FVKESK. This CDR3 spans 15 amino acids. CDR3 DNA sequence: TGTGCCAGCAGCCAGCAATCGGGAGGCACCTACGAGCAGTACTTC. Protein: CASSQQSGGTYEQYF.

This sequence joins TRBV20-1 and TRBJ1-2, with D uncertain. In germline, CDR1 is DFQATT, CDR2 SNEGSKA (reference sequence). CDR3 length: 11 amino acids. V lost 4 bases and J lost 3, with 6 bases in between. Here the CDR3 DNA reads TGCAGTGCTAATGGAGACTATGGCTACACCTTC. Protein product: CSANGDYGYTF.

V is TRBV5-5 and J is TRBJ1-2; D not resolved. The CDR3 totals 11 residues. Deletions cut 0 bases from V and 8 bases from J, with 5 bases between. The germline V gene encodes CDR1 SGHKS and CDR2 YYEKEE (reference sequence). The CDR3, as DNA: TGTGCCAGCAGCTTGGATTACGGCTACACCTTC. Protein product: CASSLDYGYTF.

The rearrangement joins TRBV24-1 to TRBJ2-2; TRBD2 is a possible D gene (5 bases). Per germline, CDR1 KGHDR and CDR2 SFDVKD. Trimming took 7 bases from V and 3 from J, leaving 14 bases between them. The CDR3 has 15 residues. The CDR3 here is CATRLGSSDTGELFF. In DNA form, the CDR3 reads TGTGCCACCAGATTGGGGAGCTCGGACACCGGGGAGCTGTTTTTT.

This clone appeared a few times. This CDR3 is CAWSRQTNQPQHF. The CDR3 DNA reads TGTGCCTGGAGTAGGCAGACCAATCAGCCCCAGCATTTT. The chain employs TRBV30 and TRBJ1-5; D uncertain. The CDR3 totals 13 residues. Trimming took 2 bases from V and 3 from J, leaving 8 bases between them. Germline V lookup: CDR1 GTSNPN, CDR2 SVGIG (reference sequence).

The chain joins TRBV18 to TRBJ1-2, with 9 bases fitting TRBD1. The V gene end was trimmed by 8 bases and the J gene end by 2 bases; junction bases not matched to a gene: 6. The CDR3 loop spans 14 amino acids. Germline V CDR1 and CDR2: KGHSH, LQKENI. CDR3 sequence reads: CASRGGQGNYGYTF. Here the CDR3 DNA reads TGTGCCAGCCGGGGGGGACAGGGAAACTATGGCTACACCTTC.

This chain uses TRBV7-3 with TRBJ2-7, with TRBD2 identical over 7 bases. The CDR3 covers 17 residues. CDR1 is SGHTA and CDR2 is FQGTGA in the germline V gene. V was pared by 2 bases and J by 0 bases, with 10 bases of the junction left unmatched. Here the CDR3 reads CASSLYLSGASSYEQYF. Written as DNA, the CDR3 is TGTGCCAGCAGCTTATACCTGAGCGGGGCGAGCTCCTACGAGCAGTACTTC.

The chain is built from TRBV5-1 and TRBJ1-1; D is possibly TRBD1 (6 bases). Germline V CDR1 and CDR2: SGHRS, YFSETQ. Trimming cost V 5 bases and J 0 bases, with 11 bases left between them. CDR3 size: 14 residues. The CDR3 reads CASSKTGLNTEAFF. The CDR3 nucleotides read TGCGCCAGCAGTAAGACAGGCCTGAACACTGAAGCTTTCTTT.

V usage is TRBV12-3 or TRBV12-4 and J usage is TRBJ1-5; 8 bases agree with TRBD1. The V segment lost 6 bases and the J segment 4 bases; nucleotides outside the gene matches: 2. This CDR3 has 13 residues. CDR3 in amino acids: CASSRDRNQPQHF. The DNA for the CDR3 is TGTGCCAGCAGCCGGGACAGGAATCAGCCCCAGCATTTT.

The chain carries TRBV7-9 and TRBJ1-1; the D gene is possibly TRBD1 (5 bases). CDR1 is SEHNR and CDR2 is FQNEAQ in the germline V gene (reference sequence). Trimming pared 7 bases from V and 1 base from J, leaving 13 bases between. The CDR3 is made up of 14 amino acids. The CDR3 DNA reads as TGTGCCAGCATGGGAGGGGCCGAGAACACTGAAGCTTTCTTT. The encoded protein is CASMGGAENTEAFF.

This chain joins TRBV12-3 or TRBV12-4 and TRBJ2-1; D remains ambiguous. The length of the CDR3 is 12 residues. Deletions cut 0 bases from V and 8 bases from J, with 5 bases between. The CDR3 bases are TGTGCCAGCAGTTTAGCGCGTCATGAGCAGTTCTTC. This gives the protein CASSLARHEQFF.

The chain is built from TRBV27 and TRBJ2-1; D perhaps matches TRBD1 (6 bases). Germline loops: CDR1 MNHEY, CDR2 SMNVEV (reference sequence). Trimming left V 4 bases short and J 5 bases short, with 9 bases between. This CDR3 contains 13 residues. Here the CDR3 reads CASSWTDNNEQFF. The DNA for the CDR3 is TGTGCCAGCAGTTGGACAGATAACAATGAGCAGTTCTTC.

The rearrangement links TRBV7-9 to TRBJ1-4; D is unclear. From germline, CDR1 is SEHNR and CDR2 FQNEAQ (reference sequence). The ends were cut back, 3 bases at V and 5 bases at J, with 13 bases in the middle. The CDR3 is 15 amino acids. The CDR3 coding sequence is TGTGCCAGCAGCTTCCGACGGAATTTGAATGAAAAACTGTTTTTT. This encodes CASSFRRNLNEKLFF.

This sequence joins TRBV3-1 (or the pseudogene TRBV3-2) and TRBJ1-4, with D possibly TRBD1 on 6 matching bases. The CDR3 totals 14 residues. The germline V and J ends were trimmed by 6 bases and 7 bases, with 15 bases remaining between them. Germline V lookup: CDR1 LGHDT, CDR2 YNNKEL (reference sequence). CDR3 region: CASREQGRSEKLFF. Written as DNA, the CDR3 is TGTGCCAGCAGGGAACAGGGCAGGAGTGAAAAACTGTTTTTT.

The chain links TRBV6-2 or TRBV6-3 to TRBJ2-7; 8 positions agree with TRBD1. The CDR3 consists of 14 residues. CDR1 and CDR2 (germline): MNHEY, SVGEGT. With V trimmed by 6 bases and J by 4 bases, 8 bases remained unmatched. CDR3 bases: TGTGCCAGCAGCCACCAGGGGGCGTCGTACGAGCAGTACTTC. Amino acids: CASSHQGASYEQYF.